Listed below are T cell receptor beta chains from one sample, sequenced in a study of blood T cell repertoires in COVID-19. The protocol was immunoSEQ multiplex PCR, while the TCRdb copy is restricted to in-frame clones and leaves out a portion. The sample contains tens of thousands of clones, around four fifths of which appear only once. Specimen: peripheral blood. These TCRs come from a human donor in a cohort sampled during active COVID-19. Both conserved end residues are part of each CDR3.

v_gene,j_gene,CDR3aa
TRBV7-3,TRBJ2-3,CASSLDGGTQYF
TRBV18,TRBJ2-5,CASSPGETQYF
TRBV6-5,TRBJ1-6,CASSDKVVAASLHF
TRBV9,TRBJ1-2,CASSVVSSGQGGGYTF
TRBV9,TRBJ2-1,CASSVGLGGGTYNEQFF
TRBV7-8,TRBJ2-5,CASSLSVQGWLETQYF
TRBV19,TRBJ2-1,CASSIDLGVGGPPFF
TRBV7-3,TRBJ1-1,CASSLNGEKAFF
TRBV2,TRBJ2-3,CASSRQGRGTDTQYF
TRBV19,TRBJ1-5,CASMGTGVQPQHF
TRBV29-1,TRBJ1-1,CSVARQGEMNTEAFF
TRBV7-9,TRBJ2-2,CASSYPELADTGELFF
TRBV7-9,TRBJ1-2,CASSLSGGYYGYTF
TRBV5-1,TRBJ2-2,CASSLPTGGANTGELFF
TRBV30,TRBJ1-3,CASRGLSGNTIYF
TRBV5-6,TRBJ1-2,CASSLGDRAYGYTF
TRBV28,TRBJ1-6,CASRTGFVGSPLHF
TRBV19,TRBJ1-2,CASSSWTGNYGYTF
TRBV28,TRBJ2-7,CASTLGHIDEQYF
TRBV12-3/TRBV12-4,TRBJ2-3,CASSSTGADTQYF
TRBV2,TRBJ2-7,CASSGDRGQEQYF
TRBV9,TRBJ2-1,CASSYTSGVSSYNEQFF
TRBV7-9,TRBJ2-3,CASSLRAGSDTQYF
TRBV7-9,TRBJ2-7,CASSLRQGDEQYF
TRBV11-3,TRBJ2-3,CASSSTGTSTDTQYF
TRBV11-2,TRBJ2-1,CASSPGTTHNEQFF
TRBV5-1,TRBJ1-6,CASSGRQGNNSPLHF
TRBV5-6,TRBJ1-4,CASSLPGQGDEKLFF
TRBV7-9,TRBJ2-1,CASRGFAGEGNEQFF
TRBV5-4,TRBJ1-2,CASSSFPPRRNHGYTF
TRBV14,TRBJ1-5,CASSQDFSGAQHF
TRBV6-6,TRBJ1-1,CASSPGGGNTEAFF
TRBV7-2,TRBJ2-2,CASSLVRGNTGELFF
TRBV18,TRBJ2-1,CASSPTGSYNEQFF
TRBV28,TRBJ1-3,CASSTGGGVGNTIYF
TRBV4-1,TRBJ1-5,CASSQDGGTGFSNQPQHF
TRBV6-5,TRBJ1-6,CASSSGTGGQSPLHF
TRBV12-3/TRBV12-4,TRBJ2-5,CASRYQETQYF
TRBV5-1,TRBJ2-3,CASSLEVGGLVGTDTQYF
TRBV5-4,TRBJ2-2,CASSLGTGGITGELFF
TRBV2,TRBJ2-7,CASSLLAYEQYF
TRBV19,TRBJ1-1,CASSIHSSTEAFF
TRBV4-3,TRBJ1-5,CASSQAGTGNQPQHF
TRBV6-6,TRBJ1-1,CASSFRDTEAFF
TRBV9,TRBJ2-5,CASSVVGGVETQYF
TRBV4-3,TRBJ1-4,CASSQGGGGEDPNEKLFF
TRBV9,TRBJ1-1,CASSPHGRGDRAEAFF
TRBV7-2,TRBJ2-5,CASRKGARETQYF
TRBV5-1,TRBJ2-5,CASSREVGTETQYF